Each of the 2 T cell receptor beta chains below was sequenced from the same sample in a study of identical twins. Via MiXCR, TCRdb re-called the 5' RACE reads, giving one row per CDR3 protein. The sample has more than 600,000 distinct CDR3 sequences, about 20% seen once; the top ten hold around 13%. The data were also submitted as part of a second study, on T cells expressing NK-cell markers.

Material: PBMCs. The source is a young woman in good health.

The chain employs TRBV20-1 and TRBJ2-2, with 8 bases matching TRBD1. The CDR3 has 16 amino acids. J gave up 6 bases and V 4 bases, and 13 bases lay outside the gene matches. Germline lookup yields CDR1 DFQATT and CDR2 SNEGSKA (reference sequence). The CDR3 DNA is TGCAGTGCTACGAAGACCCAGGGGGCGGGATCCGGGGAGCTGTTTTTT. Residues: CSATKTQGAGSGELFF.

CDR3 in amino acids: CASSLEAGVQDEQFF. DNA of the CDR3: TGCGCCAGCAGCTTGGAAGCGGGAGTTCAAGATGAGCAGTTCTTC. V gene TRBV5-1 combines with J gene TRBJ2-1; TRBD2 aligns across 8 bases. The CDR3 runs to 15 residues. The ends lost 0 bases at V and 8 bases at J; junction bases unmatched: 7. Per the germline V gene, CDR1 is SGHRS and CDR2 is YFSETQ. The full variable domain, with the rest looked up from reference TRBV5-1 and TRBJ2-1, is KAGVTQTPRYLIKTRGQQVTLSCSPISGHRSVSWYQQTPGQGLQFLFEYFSETQRNKGNFPGRFSGRQFSNSRSEMNVSTLELGDSALYLCASSLEAGVQDEQFFGPGTRLTVL.